The 21 T cell receptor beta chains reported below all come from one sample, sequenced in a study of blood T cell repertoires in COVID-19. Produced via immunoSEQ multiplex PCR; TCRdb's table is partial and in-frame only. The sample has roughly 210,000 clones, around 84% seen once. Sequenced material: peripheral blood. These receptors were collected from a woman over 75 with COVID-19, enrolled during active disease.

This chain links TRBV27 with TRBJ2-2; 7 positions match TRBD2. CDR1 MNHEY and CDR2 SMNVEV come from the germline V gene (reference sequence). The CDR3 extends over 20 amino acids. V lost 5 bases, J lost 3 bases, and 21 bases stayed unmatched. CDR3 loop: CASSRRGRRGGGVDTGELFF. The CDR3 DNA follows: TGTGCCAGCAGTAGACGAGGGCGCCGTGGCGGGGGAGTCGACACCGGGGAGCTGTTTTTT.

The J gene is TRBJ2-3, the V gene TRBV5-5, with D hard to call. Germline-derived CDR1 and CDR2 are SGHKS and YYEKEE (reference sequence). The CDR3 totals 12 residues. V gave up 2 bases and J gave up 6 bases, with 7 bases separating them. The CDR3 spells CASSFPADTQYF. Written as DNA, the CDR3 is TGTGCCAGCAGCTTCCCCGCGGATACGCAGTATTTT.

The chain carries TRBV7-9 and TRBJ1-2; D possibly corresponds to TRBD1 (6 bases). The CDR3 has 15 amino acids. Germline V gene lookup returns CDR1 SEHNR and CDR2 FQNEAQ (reference sequence). The germline V and J ends were trimmed by 2 bases and 4 bases, with 14 bases remaining between them. CDR3 sequence: CASSLQGSRSYGYTF. The CDR3 nucleotides are TGTGCCAGCAGCTTACAGGGGAGCCGGAGCTATGGCTACACCTTC. The full variable domain, with the rest looked up from reference TRBV7-9 and TRBJ1-2, is DTGVSQNPRHKITKRGQNVTFRCDPISEHNRLYWYRQTLGQGPEFLTYFQNEAQLEKSRLLSDRFSAERPKGSFSTLEIQRTEQGDSAMYLCASSLQGSRSYGYTFGSGTRLTVV.

The rearrangement uses TRBV24-1 and TRBJ2-7; 10 bases agree with TRBD1. The V gene end was trimmed by 9 bases and the J gene end by 5 bases; junction bases not matched to a gene: 9. Germline CDR1 reads KGHDR; CDR2 reads SFDVKD. CDR3 size: 14 residues. CDR3 bases: TGTGCCACCGCCCCGGACAGGGGGGTTAACGAGCAGTACTTC. It codes for CATAPDRGVNEQYF.

V is TRBV21-1 and J is TRBJ2-5; TRBD2, the table's D call, lacks a check against the DNA. TRBV21-1 is shown as a pseudogene. This CDR3 is 17 amino acids long. In DNA, the CDR3 is TGTGCCAGCAGCGGGTCCATGCGGGGGGATAGTCAAGAGACCCAGTACTTC. It translates to CASSGSMRGDSQETQYF.

The gene calls are TRBV3-1 (or the pseudogene TRBV3-2) and TRBJ1-1, with D possibly matching TRBD1 (5 bases). The CDR3 is 13 residues long. Germline V gives CDR1 LGHDT, CDR2 YNNKEL (reference sequence). The V and J ends lost 5 bases and 6 bases respectively, with 13 bases between them. Here the CDR3 reads CASSSQGVAEAFF. The CDR3 DNA reads as TGTGCCAGCAGCTCTCAAGGGGTCGCTGAAGCTTTCTTT.

The table lists this clone with a count of one. The J gene is TRBJ1-5, the V gene TRBV19; D might be TRBD1 (6 bases). V lost 7 bases to trimming and J lost 2 bases, with 15 bases between them. CDR1 and CDR2 (germline): LNHDA, SQIVND (reference sequence). CDR3 length equals 15 residues. The CDR3 spells CASTPGGAGNQPQHF. Here the CDR3 DNA reads TGTGCCAGTACTCCGGGGGGGGCCGGCAATCAGCCCCAGCATTTT. Full variable domain (missing parts from reference TRBV19 and TRBJ1-5): DGGITQSPKYLFRKEGQNVTLSCEQNLNHDAMYWYRQDPGQGLRLIYYSQIVNDFQKGDIAEGYSVSREKKESFPLTVTSAQKNPTAFYLCASTPGGAGNQPQHFGDGTRLSIL.

This sequence joins TRBV11-2 and TRBJ1-1; 11 bases match TRBD1. V was clipped by 5 bases and J by 4 bases; unmatched bases: 6. CDR3 size: 15 residues. CDR1 and CDR2 from the germline V gene are SGHAT and FQNNGV. The CDR3 DNA reads as TGTGCCAGCAGCCTATTCGGGACAGGGGGCACTGAAGCTTTCTTT. It is translated as CASSLFGTGGTEAFF.

This chain uses TRBV12-3 or TRBV12-4 with TRBJ2-7; D may be TRBD1 (5 bases). The ends were cut back, 6 bases at V and 0 bases at J, with 9 bases in the middle. The CDR3 loop spans 13 amino acids. CDR3 DNA sequence: TGTGCCAGCAGCCCCAGGGTCTCCTACGAGCAGTACTTC. It codes for CASSPRVSYEQYF.

This chain joins TRBV6-2 or TRBV6-3 and TRBJ2-1; D ambiguous. Germline V gives CDR1 MNHEY, CDR2 SVGEGT. CDR3 length equals 11 residues. Trimming removed 4 bases from V and 6 bases from J, with 4 bases in between. The CDR3 here is CASSFINEQFF. In DNA form, the CDR3 reads TGTGCCAGCAGTTTTATCAATGAGCAGTTCTTC.

The V gene is TRBV12-3 or TRBV12-4, the J gene TRBJ1-1; possible D gene TRBD1, 5 bases. V lost 6 bases, J lost 1 base, and 9 bases lay in between. The CDR3 runs 13 residues. The CDR3 DNA is TGTGCCAGCAGACCCGACAGGAACACTGAAGCTTTCTTT. It codes for CASRPDRNTEAFF.

The rearrangement links TRBV19 to TRBJ1-1, with D uncertain. This CDR3 has 16 residues. Germline V CDR1 and CDR2: LNHDA, SQIVND (reference sequence). V dropped 4 bases and J dropped 0 bases, with 15 bases sitting between them. CDR3 loop: CASSNPRASMNTEAFF. The CDR3 coding sequence is TGTGCCAGTAGTAACCCGAGGGCCTCCATGAACACTGAAGCTTTCTTT. The entire variable domain, with the rest obtained from reference TRBV19 and TRBJ1-1, is as follows: DGGITQSPKYLFRKEGQNVTLSCEQNLNHDAMYWYRQDPGQGLRLIYYSQIVNDFQKGDIAEGYSVSREKKESFPLTVTSAQKNPTAFYLCASSNPRASMNTEAFFGQGTRLTVV.

The chain recombines TRBV7-2 with TRBJ2-5; weak D call: TRBD2 (5 bases). Germline V lookup: CDR1 SGHTA, CDR2 FQGNSA. The V gene lost 2 bases and the J gene lost 5 bases, with 12 bases spanning the gap. The CDR3 extends over 14 amino acids. CDR3 nucleotide sequence: TGTGCCAGCAGCTTAAACGGCGGGCGCGAGACCCAGTACTTC. Amino acids: CASSLNGGRETQYF.

The CDR3 is CASSQGAGLNTDTQYF. The CDR3 DNA reads TGCGCCAGCAGCCAAGGAGCAGGCCTTAACACAGATACGCAGTATTTT. V is TRBV4-1 and J is TRBJ2-3; D is unresolved. Trimming removed 1 base at V and 2 bases at J, with 13 bases between. The CDR3 has 16 residues. CDR1 and CDR2 from the germline V gene are MGHRA and YSYEKL.

The rearrangement joins TRBV5-4 to TRBJ2-3, with TRBD2 identical over 13 bases. Trimming cost V 4 bases and J 3 bases; bases outside gene matches: 5. Germline V gene data show CDR1 as SGHNT and CDR2 as YYREEE (reference sequence). This CDR3 spans 16 amino acids. The CDR3 nucleotides read TGTGCCAGCAGCATCAGACTAGCGGGGGGTACAGATACGCAGTATTTT. It is translated as CASSIRLAGGTDTQYF.

The rearrangement joins TRBV27 to TRBJ1-5; the match to TRBD1 covers 9 bases. Germline values: CDR1 MNHEY, CDR2 SMNVEV (reference sequence). The CDR3 is 15 residues long. V shed 6 bases and J 2 bases; nucleotides not matched to a gene: 5. The CDR3 protein is CASRQQGAGNQPQHF. The DNA for the CDR3 is TGTGCCAGCAGACAACAGGGGGCTGGCAATCAGCCCCAGCATTTT.

The chain is built from TRBV5-1 and TRBJ2-7, with D perhaps TRBD1 (5 bases). Germline CDR1 SGHRS, CDR2 YFSETQ. This CDR3 has 13 residues. Trimming removed 1 base from V and 2 bases from J, with 7 bases in between. The CDR3 loop is CASSLWGPYEQYF. CDR3 bases: TGCGCCAGCAGCTTGTGGGGCCCCTACGAGCAGTACTTC.

This chain links TRBV7-2 with TRBJ2-7; 8 bases line up with TRBD2. The CDR3 spans 16 residues. CDR1 and CDR2 from the germline V gene are SGHTA and FQGNSA. After removal of 3 bases from V and 7 bases from J, the junction contained 14 bases not matched to a gene. The CDR3 DNA reads TGTGCCAGCAGCTTTCCACACGGGGGGGCCGTCGGGGAGCAGTACTTC. Its protein is CASSFPHGGAVGEQYF.

J is TRBJ2-7 and V is TRBV9; 8 nucleotides align to TRBD2. There are 15 residues in the CDR3. The junction had 12 bases not matched to a gene; V was cut back by 10 bases and J by 0 bases. The germline V gene has CDR1 SGDLS and CDR2 YYNGEE. CDR3 sequence reads: CARRTGGGISYEQYF. The CDR3 DNA sequence: TGTGCCCGCCGCACCGGGGGGGGGATCTCCTACGAGCAGTACTTC.

The chain employs TRBV3-1 (or the pseudogene TRBV3-2) and TRBJ1-2, with a possible D match to TRBD1 (5 bases). The germline V and J ends were trimmed by 4 bases and 6 bases, with 18 bases remaining between them. The CDR3 has 15 amino acids. Germline CDR1 and CDR2: LGHDT and YNNKEL (reference sequence). As DNA, the CDR3 is TGTGCCAGCAGCCTGAGGGGACGGCGGGGGGATGGCTACACCTTC. Translated, it gives CASSLRGRRGDGYTF.

This clone has a handful of counts. J is TRBJ1-5 and V is TRBV19; TRBD1 matches 9 bases. Losses at the gene ends were 8 bases for V and 0 bases for J; bases not matched to a gene: 2. Germline V CDR1 and CDR2: LNHDA, SQIVND (reference sequence). CDR3 length: 14 residues. The chain's CDR3 is CASWDRASNQPQHF. CDR3 DNA: TGTGCCAGTTGGGACAGGGCTAGCAATCAGCCCCAGCATTTT.